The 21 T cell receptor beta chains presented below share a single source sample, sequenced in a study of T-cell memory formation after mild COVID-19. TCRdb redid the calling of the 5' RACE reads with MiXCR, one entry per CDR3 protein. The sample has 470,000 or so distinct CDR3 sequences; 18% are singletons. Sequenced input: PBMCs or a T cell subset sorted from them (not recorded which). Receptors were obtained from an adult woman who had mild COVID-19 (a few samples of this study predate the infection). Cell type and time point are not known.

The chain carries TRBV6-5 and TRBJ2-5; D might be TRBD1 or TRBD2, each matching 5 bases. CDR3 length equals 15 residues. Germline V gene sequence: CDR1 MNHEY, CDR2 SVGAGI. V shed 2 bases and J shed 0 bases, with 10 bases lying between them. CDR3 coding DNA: TGTGCCAGCAGTTACCCGGGACCGTACCAAGAGACCCAGTACTTC. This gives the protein CASSYPGPYQETQYF.

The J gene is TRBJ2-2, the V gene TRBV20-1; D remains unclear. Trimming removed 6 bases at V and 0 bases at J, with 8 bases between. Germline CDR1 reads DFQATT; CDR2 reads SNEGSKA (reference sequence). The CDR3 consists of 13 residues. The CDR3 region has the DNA TGCAGTGCCCCGTATCCGAACACCGGGGAGCTGTTTTTT. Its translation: CSAPYPNTGELFF.

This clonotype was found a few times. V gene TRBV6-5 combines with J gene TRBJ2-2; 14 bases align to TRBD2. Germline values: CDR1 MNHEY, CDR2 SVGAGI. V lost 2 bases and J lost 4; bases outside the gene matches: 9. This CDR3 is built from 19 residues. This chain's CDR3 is CASSYRGLAGAHFTGELFF. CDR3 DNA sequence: TGTGCCAGCAGTTACCGGGGACTAGCGGGGGCCCACTTCACCGGGGAGCTGTTTTTT.

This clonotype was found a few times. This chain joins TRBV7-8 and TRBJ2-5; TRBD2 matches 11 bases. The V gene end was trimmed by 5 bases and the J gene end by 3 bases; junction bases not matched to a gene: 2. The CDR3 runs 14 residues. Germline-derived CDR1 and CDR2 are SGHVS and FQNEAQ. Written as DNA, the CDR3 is TGTGCCAGCAGCGGGGGACTAGCGGAAGAGACCCAGTACTTC. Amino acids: CASSGGLAEETQYF.

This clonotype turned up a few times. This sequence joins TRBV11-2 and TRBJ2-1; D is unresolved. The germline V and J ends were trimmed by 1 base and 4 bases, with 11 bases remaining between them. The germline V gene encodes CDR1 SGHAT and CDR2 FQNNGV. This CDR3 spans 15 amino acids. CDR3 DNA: TGTGCCAGCAGCTTAGCGGGCAGCCCATACAATGAGCAGTTCTTC. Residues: CASSLAGSPYNEQFF.

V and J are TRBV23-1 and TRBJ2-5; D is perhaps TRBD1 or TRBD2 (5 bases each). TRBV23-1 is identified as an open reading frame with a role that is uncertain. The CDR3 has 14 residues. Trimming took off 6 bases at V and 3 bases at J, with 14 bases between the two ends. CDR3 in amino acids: CASRTKQGEETQYF. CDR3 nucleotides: TGCGCCAGCAGGACCAAGCAGGGAGAAGAGACCCAGTACTTC.

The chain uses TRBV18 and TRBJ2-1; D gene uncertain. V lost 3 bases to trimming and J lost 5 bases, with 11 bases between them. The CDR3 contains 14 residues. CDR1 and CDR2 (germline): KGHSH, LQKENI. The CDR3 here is CASSPRASHNEQFF. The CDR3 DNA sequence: TGTGCCAGCTCACCTCGGGCTTCCCACAATGAGCAGTTCTTC.

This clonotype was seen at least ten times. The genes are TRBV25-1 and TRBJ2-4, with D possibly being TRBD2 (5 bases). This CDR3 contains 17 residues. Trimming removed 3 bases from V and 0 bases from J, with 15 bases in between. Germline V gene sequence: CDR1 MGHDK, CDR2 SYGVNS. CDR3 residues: CASSDPKGGLAKNIQYF. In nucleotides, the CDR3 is TGTGCCAGCAGTGACCCCAAGGGTGGACTAGCCAAAAACATTCAGTACTTC.

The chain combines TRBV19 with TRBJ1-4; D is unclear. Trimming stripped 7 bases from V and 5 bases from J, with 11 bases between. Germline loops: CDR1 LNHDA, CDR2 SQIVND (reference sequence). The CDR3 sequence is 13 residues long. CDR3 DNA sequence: TGTGCCAGTACGCGACAAGGGAATGAAAAACTGTTTTTT. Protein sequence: CASTRQGNEKLFF.

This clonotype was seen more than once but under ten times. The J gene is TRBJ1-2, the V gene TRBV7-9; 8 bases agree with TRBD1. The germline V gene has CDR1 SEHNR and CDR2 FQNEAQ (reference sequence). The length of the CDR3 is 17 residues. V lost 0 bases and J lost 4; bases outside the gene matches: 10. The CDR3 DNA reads TGTGCCAGCAGCTTAGCCCTAGGACAGGGCTTGTTCTATGGCTACACCTTC. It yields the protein CASSLALGQGLFYGYTF. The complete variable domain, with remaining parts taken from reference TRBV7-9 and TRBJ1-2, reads DTGVSQNPRHKITKRGQNVTFRCDPISEHNRLYWYRQTLGQGPEFLTYFQNEAQLEKSRLLSDRFSAERPKGSFSTLEIQRTEQGDSAMYLCASSLALGQGLFYGYTFGSGTRLTVV.

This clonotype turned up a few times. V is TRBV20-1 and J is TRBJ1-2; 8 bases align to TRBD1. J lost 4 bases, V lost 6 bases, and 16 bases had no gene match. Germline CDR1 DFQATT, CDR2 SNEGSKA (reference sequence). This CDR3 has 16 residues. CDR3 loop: CSANGAFRTGPYGYTF. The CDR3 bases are TGCAGTGCCAACGGGGCCTTTAGGACAGGGCCCTATGGCTACACCTTC.

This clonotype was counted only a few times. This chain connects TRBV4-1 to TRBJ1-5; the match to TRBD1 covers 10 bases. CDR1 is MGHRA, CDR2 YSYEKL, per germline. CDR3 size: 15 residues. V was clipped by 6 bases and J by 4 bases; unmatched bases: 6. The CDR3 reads CASRAPGQGNQPQHF. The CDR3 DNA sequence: TGCGCCAGCAGGGCACCGGGACAGGGGAATCAGCCCCAGCATTTT.

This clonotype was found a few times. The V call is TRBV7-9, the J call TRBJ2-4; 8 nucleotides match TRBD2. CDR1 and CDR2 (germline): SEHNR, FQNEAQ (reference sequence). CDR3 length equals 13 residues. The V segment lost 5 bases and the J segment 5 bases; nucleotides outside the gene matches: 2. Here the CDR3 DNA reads TGTGCCAGCAGCGTTAGCGGGGAAAACATTCAGTACTTC. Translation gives CASSVSGENIQYF.

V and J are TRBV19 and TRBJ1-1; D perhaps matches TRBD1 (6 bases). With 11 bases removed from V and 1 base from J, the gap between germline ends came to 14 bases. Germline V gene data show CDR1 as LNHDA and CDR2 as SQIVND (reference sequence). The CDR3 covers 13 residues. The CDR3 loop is CASQGQGNTEAFF. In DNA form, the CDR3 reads TGTGCCTCACAGGGTCAGGGGAACACTGAAGCTTTCTTT.

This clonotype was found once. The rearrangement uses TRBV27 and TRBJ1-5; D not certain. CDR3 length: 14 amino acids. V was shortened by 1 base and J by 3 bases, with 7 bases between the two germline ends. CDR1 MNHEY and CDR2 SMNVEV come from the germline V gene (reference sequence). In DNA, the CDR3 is TGTGCCAGCAGTTTATTCGGGCCCAATCAGCCCCAGCATTTT. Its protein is CASSLFGPNQPQHF.

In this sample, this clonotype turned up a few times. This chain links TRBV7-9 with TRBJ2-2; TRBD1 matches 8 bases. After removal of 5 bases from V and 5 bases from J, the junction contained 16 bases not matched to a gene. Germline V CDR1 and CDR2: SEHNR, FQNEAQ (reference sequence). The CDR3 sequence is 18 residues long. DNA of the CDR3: TGTGCCAGCAGCCTGTATTTGTCAGGGGGCGTTCGGACCGGGGAGCTGTTTTTT. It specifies CASSLYLSGGVRTGELFF.

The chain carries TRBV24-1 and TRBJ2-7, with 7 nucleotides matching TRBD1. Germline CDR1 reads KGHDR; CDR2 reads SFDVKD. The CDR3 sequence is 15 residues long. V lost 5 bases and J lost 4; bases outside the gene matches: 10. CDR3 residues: CATSGPGQAGYEQYF. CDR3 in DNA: TGTGCCACCAGTGGCCCCGGACAGGCAGGATACGAGCAGTACTTC.

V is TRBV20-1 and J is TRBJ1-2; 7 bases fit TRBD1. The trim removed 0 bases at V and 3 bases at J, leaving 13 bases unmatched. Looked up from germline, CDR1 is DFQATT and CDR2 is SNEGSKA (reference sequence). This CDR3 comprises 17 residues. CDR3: CSARELQGKKGDYGYTF. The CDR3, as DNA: TGCAGTGCTAGAGAGTTACAGGGGAAGAAGGGTGACTATGGCTACACCTTC.

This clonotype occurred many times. The CDR3 loop is CASSFIGEQYF. In DNA, the CDR3 is TGTGCCAGCAGCTTTATAGGCGAGCAGTACTTC. The chain has TRBV7-9 and TRBJ2-7; unclear D gene. CDR3 length: 11 amino acids. Germline values: CDR1 SEHNR, CDR2 FQNEAQ (reference sequence). The V end was cut by 3 bases, the J end by 6 bases, with 6 bases between.

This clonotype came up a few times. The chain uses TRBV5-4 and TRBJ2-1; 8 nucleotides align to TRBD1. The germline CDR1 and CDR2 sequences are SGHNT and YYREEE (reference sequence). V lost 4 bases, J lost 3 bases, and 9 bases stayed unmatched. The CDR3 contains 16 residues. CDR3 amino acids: CASSPTKGQVYNEQFF. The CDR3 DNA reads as TGTGCCAGCAGCCCCACCAAGGGACAGGTCTACAATGAGCAGTTCTTC.

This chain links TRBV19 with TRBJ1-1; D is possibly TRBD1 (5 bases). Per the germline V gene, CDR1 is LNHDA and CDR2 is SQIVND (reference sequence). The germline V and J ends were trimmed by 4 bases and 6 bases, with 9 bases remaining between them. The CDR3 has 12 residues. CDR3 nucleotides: TGTGCCAGTAGTAGGGGGACCGCTGAAGCTTTCTTT. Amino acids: CASSRGTAEAFF.